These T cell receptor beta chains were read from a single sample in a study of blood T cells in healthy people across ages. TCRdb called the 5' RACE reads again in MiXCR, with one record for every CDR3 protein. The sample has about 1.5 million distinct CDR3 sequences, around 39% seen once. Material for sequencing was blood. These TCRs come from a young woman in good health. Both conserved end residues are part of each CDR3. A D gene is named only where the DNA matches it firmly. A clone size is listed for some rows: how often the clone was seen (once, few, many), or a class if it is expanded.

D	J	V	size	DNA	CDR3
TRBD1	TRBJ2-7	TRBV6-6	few	TGTGCCAGCAGGCCGGGACAGGGAATCAACGAGCAGTACTTC	CASRPGQGINEQYF
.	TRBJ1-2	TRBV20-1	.	TGCAGTGCTAGGCTAGCCCCGGGAAGGGGCGATGGCTACACCTTC	CSARLAPGRGDGYTF
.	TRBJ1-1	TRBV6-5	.	TGTGCCAGCAGTTTGATGGGTGAGGCTTTCTTT	CASSLMGEAFF
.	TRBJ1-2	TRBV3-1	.	TGTGCCAGCAGCCCATTAACCGGGACTACCAACTATGGCTGCACCTTC	CASSPLTGTTNYGCTF
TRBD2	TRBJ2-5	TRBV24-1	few	TGTGCCACCAGTCCCTCGATAGCGGGAGCAGATGAGCAGTACTTC	CATSPSIAGADEQYF
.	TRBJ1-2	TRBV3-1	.	TGTGCCAGCAGCCCCCAGTCCCCCACTAACTATGGCTACACCTTC	CASSPQSPTNYGYTF
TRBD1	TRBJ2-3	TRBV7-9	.	TGTGCCAGCAGCTCGTGGGGGACAGGGCAAGATACGCAGTATTTT	CASSSWGTGQDTQYF
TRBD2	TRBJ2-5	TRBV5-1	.	TGCGCCAGCAGCTCACCAAGGACTAGCGGGATTAGTGACAATGAGCAGTACTTC	CASSSPRTSGISDNEQYF
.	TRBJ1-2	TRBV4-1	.	TGCGCCAGCAGCCAAGAAGCACAACTTAACTATGGCTACACCTTC	CASSQEAQLNYGYTF
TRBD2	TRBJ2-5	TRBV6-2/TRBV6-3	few	TGTGCCAGCCGAATGGGGCCCTTTAGACTAGCGGGGTACCAAGAGACCCAGTACTTC	CASRMGPFRLAGYQETQYF
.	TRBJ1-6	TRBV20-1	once	TGCAGTGCTAGGCGGACCGACTCCTATAATTCACCCCTCCACTTT	CSARRTDSYNSPLHF
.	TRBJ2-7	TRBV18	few	TGTGCCAGCTCACCACCTGGGAGTACGTCCTACGAGCAGTACTTC	CASSPPGSTSYEQYF
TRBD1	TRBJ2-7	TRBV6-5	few	TGTGCCAGCAGTACCTCGGGACAGGGTGCATCCCAGTACTTC	CASSTSGQGASQYF
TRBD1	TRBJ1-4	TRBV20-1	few	TGCAGTGCTAGAGGGGGACAGGCTAATGAAAAACTGTTTTTT	CSARGGQANEKLFF
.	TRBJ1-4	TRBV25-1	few	TGTGCCAGCAGCGACGTGGGCCCCCATAATAATGAAAAACTGTTTTTT	CASSDVGPHNNEKLFF
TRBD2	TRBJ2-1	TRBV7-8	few	TGTGCCAGCAGCTCCGGACTAGAGGGTTACAATGAGCAGTTCTTC	CASSSGLEGYNEQFF
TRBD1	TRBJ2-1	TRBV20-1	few	TGCAGTGCCGATACGGACAGGGTCAATGAGCAGTTCTTC	CSADTDRVNEQFF
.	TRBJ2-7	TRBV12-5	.	TGTGCTAGTGGTTTCCCTGGACGGATGCCTTACGAGCAGTACTTC	CASGFPGRMPYEQYF
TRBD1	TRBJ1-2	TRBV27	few	TGTGCCACCGGGGACAGGGGAAACTATGGCTACACCTTC	CATGDRGNYGYTF
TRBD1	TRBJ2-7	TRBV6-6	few	TGTGCCAGCACTGCCGGGACAGTCTACGAGCAGTACTTC	CASTAGTVYEQYF
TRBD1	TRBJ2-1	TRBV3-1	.	TGTGCCAGCATAGGACAGGGACTGGGAAATGAGCAGTTCTTC	CASIGQGLGNEQFF
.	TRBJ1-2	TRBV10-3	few	TGTGCCATCAGTACAGGTGCCCAGACTAACTATGGCTACACCTTC	CAISTGAQTNYGYTF
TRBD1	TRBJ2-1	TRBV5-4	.	TGTGCCAGCAGCTTGGGGGGCCTAGACAGGGACAATGAGCAGTTCTTC	CASSLGGLDRDNEQFF
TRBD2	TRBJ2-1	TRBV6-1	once	TGTGCCAGCACTCGCGAGGGGACTAGCGGGAGGCTAGGCCGTCACAATGAGCAGTTCTTC	CASTREGTSGRLGRHNEQFF
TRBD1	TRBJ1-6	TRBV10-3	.	TGTGCCATCAGTGAGTCATGGACAGGGAACTCGAGGAGTTCACCCCTCCACTTT	CAISESWTGNSRSSPLHF
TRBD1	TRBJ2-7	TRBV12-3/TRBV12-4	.	TGTGCCAGCAGTGGGGACAGGGTCCACGAGCAGTACTTC	CASSGDRVHEQYF
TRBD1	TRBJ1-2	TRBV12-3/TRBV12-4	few	TGTGCCAGTACGGGACAGGGGATGACCGCCAATCCCTACACCTTC	CASTGQGMTANPYTF
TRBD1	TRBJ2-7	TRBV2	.	TGTGCCAGCAGGGAGACAGGGGGCAACGAGCAGTACTTC	CASRETGGNEQYF
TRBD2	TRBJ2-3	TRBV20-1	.	TGCAGTGCTCTCCGGGACACCTCCTCAGCGGGGGGCTTTATGGATACGCAGTATTTT	CSALRDTSSAGGFMDTQYF
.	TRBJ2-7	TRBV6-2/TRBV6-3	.	TGTGCCAGCAGGGACTACGCCTACGAGCAGTACTTC	CASRDYAYEQYF
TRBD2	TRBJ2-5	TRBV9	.	TGTGCCAGCAGCGTAATTGGGACTAGCGGGGAAGAGACCCAGTACTTC	CASSVIGTSGEETQYF
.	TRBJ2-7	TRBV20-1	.	TGCAGTGCTAGAGATATAACAGTCCCCCCATCTGGGGAGCAGTACTTC	CSARDITVPPSGEQYF
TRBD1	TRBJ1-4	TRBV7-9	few	TGTGCCAGCAGCTTAGCAGGGGGACAGTTACCTTACGCGGAACTGTTTTTT	CASSLAGGQLPYAELFF
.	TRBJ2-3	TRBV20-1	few	TGCAGTGCCATAGGAATAGGCACCACAGATACGCAGTATTTT	CSAIGIGTTDTQYF
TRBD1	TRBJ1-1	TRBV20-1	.	TGCAGTGTAAACAGGGGATCGGGTGAAGCTTTCTTT	CSVNRGSGEAFF
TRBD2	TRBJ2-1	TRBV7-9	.	TGTGCCAGCAGCTTAGGTCCGGGACTAGCCTCCTACAATGAGCAGTTCTTC	CASSLGPGLASYNEQFF
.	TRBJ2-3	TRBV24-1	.	TGTGCCACCAGATCGGAGTTAACAGATACGCAGTATTTT	CATRSELTDTQYF
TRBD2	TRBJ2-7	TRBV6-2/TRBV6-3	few	TGTGCCAGCACCTTCGCGGGACTAGCGGGTGGCTCCTACGAGCAGTACTTC	CASTFAGLAGGSYEQYF
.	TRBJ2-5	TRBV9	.	TGTGCCAGCAGCGTAGCAGGACAACAGCGAGAGACCCAGTACTTC	CASSVAGQQRETQYF
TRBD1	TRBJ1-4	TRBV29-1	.	TGCAGCGCCTGGACAGGGGATGGGGAAAAACTGTTTTTT	CSAWTGDGEKLFF